These 13 T cell receptor beta chains came from one sample sequenced in a study of blood T cell repertoires in COVID-19 (dated by TCRdb to about 2020). Receptors were amplified or captured by the immunoSEQ multiplex PCR assay. Drawn from immuneACCESS, this table holds only the in-frame rearrangements with V and J called that TCRdb kept. Clones are partly lost; checked studies trace under half to an unresolved V gene and leave the rest unexplained. The sample profile shows more than 120,000 clones; over 80% of them were found once. The ten largest account for around 0.91% of the sample. Material: peripheral blood. Every receptor here comes from a woman aged 45-65 years with acute or convalescent COVID-19.

The rearrangement joins TRBV6-1 to TRBJ1-3; D unresolved. The CDR3 length is 14 residues. Germline CDR1 MNHNS, CDR2 SASEGT. Trimming removed 3 bases at V and 0 bases at J, with 6 bases between. The CDR3 reads CASSDGSSGNTIYF. The CDR3 nucleotides are TGTGCCAGCAGTGACGGGAGCTCTGGAAACACCATATATTTT.

The V gene is TRBV7-9, the J gene TRBJ2-2; D gene uncertain. The CDR3 contains 15 residues. V was cut by 1 base and J by 3 bases, with 9 bases left in between. Germline lookup yields CDR1 SEHNR and CDR2 FQNEAQ (reference sequence). The CDR3: CASSLERLYTGELFF. CDR3 coding DNA: TGTGCCAGCAGCTTAGAGAGACTTTACACCGGGGAGCTGTTTTTT.

The chain employs TRBV6-1 and TRBJ2-5; 8 bases line up with TRBD1. In germline, CDR1 is MNHNS, CDR2 SASEGT. The junction had 13 bases not matched to a gene; V was cut back by 2 bases and J by 5 bases. The CDR3 loop spans 17 amino acids. The CDR3 DNA is TGTGCCAGCAGTGAATCCGTCGGACCAGGGGGCGGGGAGACCCAGTACTTC. Its protein is CASSESVGPGGGETQYF.

The J gene is TRBJ1-4, the V gene TRBV11-2, with TRBD1 as a possible D gene (5 bases). The germline CDR1 and CDR2 sequences are SGHAT and FQNNGV. The CDR3 totals 14 residues. The germline V and J ends were trimmed by 2 bases and 8 bases, with 12 bases remaining between them. The DNA for the CDR3 is TGTGCCAGCAGCTTAAACGCAGGGCGAGAAAAACTGTTTTTT. It yields the protein CASSLNAGREKLFF.

This rearrangement joins TRBV7-6 to TRBJ1-1, with TRBD1 matching 7 bases. Per germline, CDR1 SGHVS and CDR2 FNYEAQ. After removal of 4 bases from V and 5 bases from J, the junction contained 4 bases not matched to a gene. The CDR3 length is 13 residues. The CDR3 is CASSYRGETEAFF. CDR3 in DNA: TGTGCCAGCAGCTACAGGGGAGAAACTGAAGCTTTCTTT.

The J gene is TRBJ2-3, the V gene TRBV5-1, with 8 bases that match TRBD1. This CDR3 spans 15 amino acids. Germline V lookup: CDR1 SGHRS, CDR2 YFSETQ. The V gene end was trimmed by 5 bases and the J gene end by 2 bases; junction bases not matched to a gene: 7. The CDR3 loop is CASRAGTGDTDTQYF. The DNA of the CDR3 is TGCGCCAGCAGGGCCGGGACAGGAGACACAGATACGCAGTATTTT.

J is TRBJ2-5 and V is TRBV5-1; 14 nucleotides agree with TRBD2. The V gene end was trimmed by 0 bases and the J gene end by 5 bases; junction bases not matched to a gene: 9. CDR3 length equals 18 residues. The germline V gene has CDR1 SGHRS and CDR2 YFSETQ. The CDR3 protein is CASSLGGTSGRISETQYF. CDR3 coding DNA: TGCGCCAGCAGCTTGGGGGGGACTAGCGGGAGAATATCGGAGACCCAGTACTTC. The full variable domain, rest sourced from reference TRBV5-1 and TRBJ2-5, is KAGVTQTPRYLIKTRGQQVTLSCSPISGHRSVSWYQQTPGQGLQFLFEYFSETQRNKGNFPGRFSGRQFSNSRSEMNVSTLELGDSALYLCASSLGGTSGRISETQYFGPGTRLLVL.

J is TRBJ1-2 and V is TRBV29-1; the match to TRBD1 covers 7 bases. V was pared by 5 bases and J by 8 bases, with 11 bases of the junction left unmatched. The germline V gene has CDR1 SQVTM and CDR2 ANQGSEA. The CDR3 extends over 13 amino acids. Here the CDR3 reads CSVRSGTDYGYTF. CDR3 coding DNA: TGCAGCGTTCGCTCCGGGACAGATTACGGCTACACCTTC.

The rearrangement joins TRBV7-3 to TRBJ1-2; TRBD1 is a possible D gene (5 bases). Germline CDR1 is SGHTA and CDR2 is FQGTGA. The CDR3 is 14 amino acids. The ends were cut back, 5 bases at V and 4 bases at J, with 14 bases in the middle. The CDR3 sequence: CASSPTTGPYGYTF. CDR3 bases: TGTGCCAGCAGCCCAACCACAGGACCCTATGGCTACACCTTC.

The CDR3 bases are TGTGCCAGCAGTTTAAAGGACAGGGAATGGGGGGAAAAACTGTTTTTT. Amino acid sequence: CASSLKDREWGEKLFF. V and J are TRBV27 and TRBJ1-4, with 8 nucleotides matching TRBD1. Germline CDR1 reads MNHEY; CDR2 reads SMNVEV (reference sequence). Germline trimming cut 2 bases from V and 8 bases from J; bases unmatched to any gene: 10. CDR3 length equals 16 residues.

The chain links TRBV10-3 to TRBJ2-7; 11 nucleotides line up with TRBD2. CDR3 length: 15 residues. V gave up 3 bases and J gave up 3 bases; unmatched junction bases: 4. Germline values: CDR1 ENHRY, CDR2 SYGVKD. CDR3 nucleotide sequence: TGTGCCATCAGTGAACCCGGGACTAGCGGCTACGAGCAGTACTTC. Amino acid sequence: CAISEPGTSGYEQYF.

This chain joins TRBV30 and TRBJ1-1; possible D gene TRBD1, 5 bases. The CDR3 length is 12 residues. From germline, CDR1 is GTSNPN and CDR2 SVGIG (reference sequence). Trimming removed 5 bases from V and 5 bases from J, with 12 bases in between. CDR3 region: CAWGFRDTEAFF. The DNA for the CDR3 is TGTGCCTGGGGATTCAGGGATACTGAAGCTTTCTTT.

CDR3 sequence reads: CASSEQDQAGNTIYF. The DNA for the CDR3 is TGTGCCAGCAGTGAGCAGGATCAGGCTGGAAACACCATATATTTT. The chain employs TRBV6-1 and TRBJ1-3; D uncertain. CDR3 length: 15 amino acids. V was pared by 3 bases and J by 2 bases, with 11 bases between. In germline, CDR1 is MNHNS, CDR2 SASEGT.